Below, 32 T cell receptor beta chains from the same sample are listed, as sequenced in a study of neurological immune-mediated disorders. MiXCR was run by TCRdb on the 5' RACE reads, yielding one entry per CDR3 protein. The sample has 55,000 to 70,000 distinct CDR3 sequences; roughly an eighth are singletons. Source material: PBMCs. Source of these receptors: a man in his sixties in good health.

This clonotype was found many times. The CDR3 protein is CASRADSLSSDTQYF. The CDR3 DNA is TGTGCCAGCAGGGCGGACAGTTTGTCCTCAGATACGCAGTATTTT. The rearrangement joins TRBV6-1 to TRBJ2-3; possible D gene TRBD1, 6 bases. CDR1 MNHNS and CDR2 SASEGT come from the germline V gene. Trimming cost V 6 bases and J 4 bases, with 17 bases left between them. The CDR3 sequence is 15 residues long.

This clonotype came up many times. The V and J genes are TRBV7-6 and TRBJ2-7; 11 nucleotides line up with TRBD2. J was trimmed by 7 bases and V by 5 bases; bases with no gene match: 13. The germline V gene has CDR1 SGHVS and CDR2 FNYEAQ. This CDR3 comprises 16 residues. This CDR3 is CASSPTPLAGVLEQYF. For the CDR3, the DNA is TGTGCCAGCAGCCCTACCCCACTAGCGGGGGTCTTAGAGCAGTACTTC.

This clonotype was seen many times. The rearrangement joins TRBV7-2 to TRBJ1-4, with 8 bases matching TRBD1. The germline CDR1 and CDR2 sequences are SGHTA and FQGNSA. V lost 5 bases and J lost 7; bases outside the gene matches: 9. The length of the CDR3 is 15 residues. CDR3 nucleotides: TGTGCCAGCAGCCCAAGGGCAGGGGGCGGTGAAAAACTGTTTTTT. Its translation is CASSPRAGGGEKLFF.

This clonotype has a count of ten or more. This rearrangement joins TRBV7-9 to TRBJ1-5, with 7 nucleotides matching TRBD1. Germline-derived CDR1 and CDR2 are SEHNR and FQNEAQ (reference sequence). The CDR3 is 13 residues long. V gave up 5 bases and J gave up 8 bases; unmatched junction bases: 6. CDR3 sequence reads: CASSPDRVEPQHF. For the CDR3, the DNA is TGTGCCAGCAGCCCAGACAGGGTTGAGCCCCAGCATTTT.

This clonotype was seen only a few times. V and J are TRBV18 and TRBJ2-1; 9 bases map to TRBD1. Germline trimming cut 2 bases from V and 8 bases from J; bases unmatched to any gene: 4. Germline V CDR1 and CDR2: KGHSH, LQKENI. This CDR3 spans 14 amino acids. CDR3 DNA sequence: TGTGCCAGCTCACCATTGGACAGGGGCCATGAGCAGTTCTTC. Translation gives CASSPLDRGHEQFF.

This clonotype was observed many times. This rearrangement joins TRBV6-5 to TRBJ2-5; the D gene is possibly TRBD2 (5 bases). CDR1 MNHEY and CDR2 SVGAGI come from the germline V gene. V lost 6 bases and J lost 5, with 16 bases in between. The CDR3 loop spans 14 amino acids. Here the CDR3 DNA reads TGTGCCAGCAGACGACCCGACGGGAAGGAGACCCAGTACTTC. It yields the protein CASRRPDGKETQYF.

This clonotype was detected many times. This chain uses TRBV20-1 with TRBJ2-7, with TRBD1 identical over 7 bases. V lost 1 base to trimming and J lost 0 bases; unmatched junction nucleotides: 12. The CDR3 covers 17 residues. Per the germline V gene, CDR1 is DFQATT and CDR2 is SNEGSKA (reference sequence). The DNA for the CDR3 is TGCAGTGCTAGAGGTATAAAAGGGACAGCGAACTCCTACGAGCAGTACTTC. Its translation: CSARGIKGTANSYEQYF.

Many counts were recorded for this clonotype. The chain has TRBV3-1 and TRBJ2-5; 7 nucleotides line up with TRBD2. This CDR3 spans 15 amino acids. The trim removed 4 bases at V and 4 bases at J, leaving 9 bases unmatched. Germline V gives CDR1 LGHDT, CDR2 YNNKEL (reference sequence). This CDR3 reads CASSLGEGSRETQYF. CDR3 DNA: TGTGCCAGCAGCCTAGGGGAGGGAAGTCGAGAGACCCAGTACTTC.

This clonotype was observed many times. This sequence joins TRBV5-1 and TRBJ2-3; D possibly corresponds to TRBD2 (5 bases). There are 14 residues in the CDR3. The germline V gene has CDR1 SGHRS and CDR2 YFSETQ. Trimming removed 3 bases from V and 2 bases from J, with 10 bases in between. The CDR3 DNA sequence: TGCGCCAGCAGCTCCACTAGATACACAGATACGCAGTATTTT. It encodes CASSSTRYTDTQYF.

This clonotype was seen repeatedly, ten times or more. CDR3 residues: CASSYSNRYNTIYF. The CDR3 coding sequence is TGTGCCAGCAGTTACTCGAACCGGTATAACACCATATATTTT. The V call is TRBV6-5, the J call TRBJ1-3; D is unresolved. The germline gives CDR1 MNHEY, CDR2 SVGAGI. This CDR3 region has 14 residues. The ends were cut back, 0 bases at V and 7 bases at J, with 10 bases in the middle.

This clonotype has a count of ten or more. This chain links TRBV4-2 with TRBJ1-6; TRBD1 matches 8 bases. Germline V gives CDR1 LGHNA, CDR2 YNFKEQ. The CDR3 runs to 16 residues. After removal of 2 bases from V and 3 bases from J, the junction contained 3 bases not matched to a gene. CDR3 DNA sequence: TGTGCCAGCAGCCAAACCGGGACAGGCTATAATTCACCCCTCCACTTT. This codes for CASSQTGTGYNSPLHF.

This clonotype appeared many times. J is TRBJ1-1 and V is TRBV25-1; maybe TRBD1 (6 bases). The CDR3 runs 16 residues. Trimming cost V 2 bases and J 5 bases, with 18 bases left between them. Per the germline V gene, CDR1 is MGHDK and CDR2 is SYGVNS. CDR3 nucleotides: TGTGCCAGCAGTGAAGGATTGGGAGGGGGGAATACTGAAGCTTTCTTT. Protein: CASSEGLGGGNTEAFF.

This clonotype was observed at least ten times. The genes are TRBV5-1 and TRBJ2-7, with TRBD1 as a possible D gene (6 bases). The CDR3 is 15 amino acids. V lost 4 bases and J lost 2, with 16 bases in between. The germline V gene encodes CDR1 SGHRS and CDR2 YFSETQ. The CDR3, as DNA: TGCGCCAGCAGCGGATCCAGGGGATCCCCCTACGAGCAGTACTTC. Amino acid sequence: CASSGSRGSPYEQYF.

This clonotype appeared many times. The gene calls are TRBV3-1 and TRBJ2-1, with D perhaps matching TRBD2 (6 bases). The V end was cut by 1 base, the J end by 2 bases, with 9 bases between. Germline CDR1 LGHDT, CDR2 YNNKEL (reference sequence). The CDR3 runs to 15 residues. DNA for the CDR3: TGTGCCAGCAGCCAAGTTGGCGGGACCTACAATGAGCAGTTCTTC. This gives the protein CASSQVGGTYNEQFF.

The table lists this clonotype with many counts. The genes are TRBV7-3 and TRBJ2-6, with 9 nucleotides matching TRBD1. Germline-derived CDR1 and CDR2 are SGHTA and FQGTGA. This CDR3 region has 18 residues. Losses at the gene ends were 1 base for V and 0 bases for J; bases not matched to a gene: 4. CDR3 sequence reads: CASSLRQGGGSGANVLTF. The CDR3 bases are TGTGCCAGCAGCTTAAGACAGGGGGGCGGCTCTGGGGCCAACGTCCTGACTTTC.

The V and J genes are TRBV24-1 and TRBJ2-5; a weak D match, TRBD1 (7 bases). Germline V gene sequence: CDR1 KGHDR, CDR2 SFDVKD. V lost 2 bases to trimming and J lost 6 bases, with 18 bases between them. The CDR3 is 16 residues long. The CDR3 sequence is CATSDSGGRGVQTQYF. The CDR3 DNA reads as TGTGCCACCAGTGATTCTGGCGGCAGGGGGGTACAGACCCAGTACTTC.

This clonotype was picked up many times. The gene calls are TRBV18 and TRBJ2-5, with TRBD1 as a possible D gene (6 bases). CDR3 length: 14 residues. Germline V CDR1 and CDR2: KGHSH, LQKENI. V was shortened by 3 bases and J by 5 bases, with 13 bases between the two germline ends. This CDR3 is CASSPRGPGETQYF. CDR3 coding DNA: TGTGCCAGCTCACCCAGGGGCCCTGGGGAGACCCAGTACTTC.

The chain uses TRBV5-6 and TRBJ1-6, with unresolved D. CDR1 is SGHDT and CDR2 is YYEEEE in the germline V gene. The CDR3 is 15 residues long. V was shortened by 5 bases and J by 0 bases, with 9 bases between the two germline ends. CDR3 sequence reads: CASSQRNSYNSPLHF. The CDR3 DNA reads TGTGCCAGCAGTCAACGGAACTCCTATAATTCACCCCTCCACTTT.

This clonotype was found many times. The gene calls are TRBV5-6 and TRBJ2-5; 7 nucleotides line up with TRBD1. CDR3 length equals 16 residues. The ends lost 2 bases at V and 1 base at J; junction bases unmatched: 8. Germline values: CDR1 SGHDT, CDR2 YYEEEE. The DNA for the CDR3 is TGTGCCAGCAGCTTTCCTGGGACAGCCGTCCAAGAGACCCAGTACTTC. It is translated as CASSFPGTAVQETQYF.

The sample holds many counts of this clonotype. V usage is TRBV3-2 and J usage is TRBJ1-1; the D call in the table, TRBD1, was not verified against the DNA. TRBV3-2 is tagged as a pseudogene. This CDR3 contains 16 residues. CDR3 residues: CARMQGGGAKSTEAFF. The CDR3 coding sequence is TGTGCCAGAATGCAGGGTGGGGGGGCGAAATCCACTGAAGCTTTCTTT.

The chain is built from TRBV5-5 and TRBJ2-1; perhaps TRBD2 as D (5 bases). Germline V lookup: CDR1 SGHKS, CDR2 YYEKEE (reference sequence). With 2 bases removed from V and 8 bases from J, the gap between germline ends came to 17 bases. The CDR3 totals 15 residues. The CDR3 DNA sequence: TGTGCCAGCAGCTTTCTGGCGAGGGCACGGGATGAGCAGTTCTTC. Translated: CASSFLARARDEQFF.

This clonotype showed up many times. The CDR3 here is CSASDGYGYTF. DNA for the CDR3: TGCAGTGCTAGCGACGGGTATGGCTACACCTTC. V is TRBV20-1 and J is TRBJ1-2; no clear D gene. Trimming took 3 bases from V and 5 from J, leaving 7 bases between them. The germline V gene has CDR1 DFQATT and CDR2 SNEGSKA (reference sequence). The CDR3 has 11 amino acids.

Judged by abundance, this clonotype is medium-sized. The chain recombines TRBV5-1 with TRBJ2-5; 10 nucleotides agree with TRBD1. The germline gives CDR1 SGHRS, CDR2 YFSETQ. CDR3 length equals 15 residues. With 0 bases clipped from V and 1 base from J, the junction kept 0 bases outside the gene matches. The CDR3 DNA reads TGCGCCAGCAGCTTGGGGACAGGGGGCCAAGAGACCCAGTACTTC. This translates into CASSLGTGGQETQYF.

This clonotype showed up many times. This rearrangement joins TRBV20-1 to TRBJ2-1, with D perhaps assigned TRBD1 or TRBD2 (5 bases each). Trimming left V 2 bases short and J 6 bases short, with 14 bases between. Germline V gene sequence: CDR1 DFQATT, CDR2 SNEGSKA (reference sequence). The CDR3 extends over 14 amino acids. CDR3 sequence reads: CSARRGASGNEQFF. CDR3 sequence (DNA): TGCAGTGCTAGAAGAGGGGCCAGCGGCAATGAGCAGTTCTTC.

The chain links TRBV6-5 to TRBJ2-1, with 13 nucleotides matching TRBD2. Germline CDR1 and CDR2: MNHEY and SVGAGI. The CDR3 totals 15 residues. Trimming at V came to 7 bases and at J to 9 bases, leaving 9 bases not matched to a gene. CDR3 residues: CASTPGLAGVREQFF. The CDR3 DNA reads TGTGCCAGCACACCCGGACTAGCGGGGGTTCGTGAGCAGTTCTTC.

Comment on this clonotype: Given a much more abundant clone one base away, this may be a read error. The rearrangement uses TRBV11-3 and TRBJ2-5; tentatively, D is TRBD1 (6 bases). The CDR3 length is 13 residues. V was pared by 5 bases and J by 1 base, with 8 bases between. Germline V gene data show CDR1 as SGHNT and CDR2 as YENEEA. The CDR3 DNA reads as TGTGCCAGCAGCACGGACAGCCAAGAGACCCAGTACTTC. Translation gives CASSTDSQETQYF.

This clonotype has a handful of counts. The chain combines TRBV4-3 with TRBJ1-2; tentative D call: TRBD1 (6 bases). Looked up from germline, CDR1 is LGHNA and CDR2 is YSLEER. The CDR3 is 15 residues long. V was shortened by 3 bases and J by 2 bases, with 13 bases between the two germline ends. The CDR3 bases are TGCGCCAGCAGCCAGTCCGGACAGAGAAACTATGGCTACACCTTC. Protein: CASSQSGQRNYGYTF.

This clonotype was recorded many times. The V and J genes are TRBV7-2 and TRBJ2-7; D uncertain. Between the trimmed V and J ends, which lost 3 bases and 3 bases, there was a span of 6 bases. There are 12 residues in the CDR3. CDR1 and CDR2 (germline): SGHTA, FQGNSA. As DNA, the CDR3 is TGTGCCAGCAGCTTTCACGGCTACGAGCAGTACTTC. Translated: CASSFHGYEQYF.

This clonotype appeared many times. The chain links TRBV29-1 to TRBJ2-7; D gene unclear. CDR1 is SQVTM and CDR2 is ANQGSEA in the germline V gene. The CDR3 has 13 amino acids. V lost 6 bases and J 2 bases, leaving 14 bases between the germline ends. CDR3 in DNA: TGCAGCGTAAGGCATGACACCGCCTACGAGCAGTACTTC. Its translation is CSVRHDTAYEQYF.

This clonotype was seen repeatedly, ten times or more. V gene TRBV20-1 combines with J gene TRBJ1-2, with 10 bases aligning to TRBD1. This CDR3 spans 15 amino acids. Trimming at V came to 0 bases and at J to 8 bases, leaving 9 bases not matched to a gene. Germline CDR1 and CDR2: DFQATT and SNEGSKA (reference sequence). CDR3 protein: CSARDSDRGLRGYTF. The CDR3 nucleotides read TGCAGTGCTAGAGATTCTGACAGGGGGCTACGAGGCTACACCTTC.

This clonotype appeared many times. This chain uses TRBV30 with TRBJ1-1; a possible D gene is TRBD1 (6 bases). V was cut by 5 bases and J by 2 bases, with 9 bases left in between. Germline loops: CDR1 GTSNPN, CDR2 SVGIG (reference sequence). This CDR3 has 12 amino acids. Here the CDR3 reads CAWDRYNTEAFF. The CDR3 nucleotides read TGTGCCTGGGACAGGTATAACACTGAAGCTTTCTTT.

This clonotype was recorded many times. This sequence joins TRBV10-3 and TRBJ1-5; perhaps TRBD1 as D (6 bases). V was shortened by 2 bases and J by 5 bases, with 10 bases between the two germline ends. The CDR3 contains 14 residues. CDR1 and CDR2 from the germline V gene are ENHRY and SYGVKD. This CDR3 is CAISEQGQHQPQHF. The CDR3 region has the DNA TGTGCCATCAGTGAGCAGGGACAACATCAGCCCCAGCATTTT.